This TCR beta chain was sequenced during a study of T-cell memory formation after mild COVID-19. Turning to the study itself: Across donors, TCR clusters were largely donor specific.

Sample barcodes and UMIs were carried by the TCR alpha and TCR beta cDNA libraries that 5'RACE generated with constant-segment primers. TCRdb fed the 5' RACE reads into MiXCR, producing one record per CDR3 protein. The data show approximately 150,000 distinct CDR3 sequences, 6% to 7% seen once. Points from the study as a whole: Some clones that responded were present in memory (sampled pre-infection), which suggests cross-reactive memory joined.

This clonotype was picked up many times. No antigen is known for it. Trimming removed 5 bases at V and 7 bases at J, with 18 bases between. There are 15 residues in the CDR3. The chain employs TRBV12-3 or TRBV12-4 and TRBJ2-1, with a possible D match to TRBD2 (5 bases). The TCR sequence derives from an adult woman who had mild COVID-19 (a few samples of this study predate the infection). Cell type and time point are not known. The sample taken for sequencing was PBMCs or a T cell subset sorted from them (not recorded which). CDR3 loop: CASSQPGRGINEQFF. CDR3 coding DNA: TGTGCCAGCAGTCAACCGGGGAGAGGGATTAATGAGCAGTTCTTC.